This TCR beta chain was retrieved from a study of CD8 T cells in Susac syndrome. The ends lost 6 bases at V and 6 bases at J; junction bases unmatched: 10. CDR1 MNHNS and CDR2 SASEGT come from the germline V gene. The CDR3 totals 15 residues. Random hexamers were used to reverse transcribe an amount of roughly 0.45 to 1 ug RNA. The method of amplification for TCR beta CDR3 was immunoSEQ multiplex PCR, covering 54 Vbeta and 13 Jbeta. A single record per CDR3 protein comes from TCRdb applying MiXCR to the immunoSEQ multiplex PCR reads. The top ten clones hold about 0.07% of a sample with more than 250,000 distinct CDR3 sequences, 92% of them seen once. Peripheral blood CD8+ and CD4+ T cells were profiled by TCR beta sequencing. Included as multiple sclerosis controls were treatment-naive patients who had stable or active relapsing-remitting disease. Through negative isolation, CD4+ and CD8+ T cells were obtained, while TEMRA cells were enriched using FACS.

The sample consisted of CD4+ T cells from PBMCs. The receptor comes from a human donor with multiple sclerosis. The chain combines TRBV6-1 with TRBJ1-5, with 8 bases identical to TRBD1. This chain's CDR3 is CASRTQGGAGQPQHF. The CDR3 coding sequence is TGTGCCAGCAGAACACAGGGGGGAGCAGGTCAGCCCCAGCATTTT.